These T cell receptor beta chains were read from a single sample in a study of blood T cell repertoires in COVID-19. The table came from immunoSEQ multiplex PCR; TCRdb's copy has only in-frame clones and leaves some out. The table includes nearly 80,000 clones, about four fifths detected once. Sequenced input: peripheral blood. Receptors originate from a woman aged 70-85 years with acute or convalescent COVID-19. Both conserved end residues are part of each CDR3. The D gene is left open where the match is weak. Not every row has a clone size; where given, it reads once, few, many or a size class.

j_call clone_size d_call v_call cdr3_aa cdr3_nt
TRBJ1-6 once TRBD1 TRBV6-1 CASSVTGLGGVNSPLHF TGTGCCAGCAGTGTGACAGGGTTGGGCGGTGTGAATTCACCCCTCCACTTT
TRBJ2-7 NA NA TRBV7-8 CASSLKRIAYEQYF TGTGCCAGCAGCTTAAAGCGTATTGCCTACGAGCAGTACTTC
TRBJ1-5 NA NA TRBV19 CASSWAGNQPQHF TGTGCCAGTAGTTGGGCAGGGAATCAGCCCCAGCATTTT
TRBJ1-2 NA NA TRBV20-1 CSAYTGYGYTF TGCAGTGCCTATACAGGATATGGCTACACCTTC
TRBJ1-4 NA TRBD1 TRBV4-1 CASSQDLVGQGATNEKLFF TGCGCCAGCAGCCAAGATCTCGTAGGACAGGGTGCAACTAATGAAAAACTGTTTTTT
TRBJ2-3 NA NA TRBV6-2/TRBV6-3 CASSYRPRTIRSTDTQYF TGTGCCAGCAGTTACAGACCCCGGACTATCCGTAGCACAGATACGCAGTATTTT
TRBJ2-7 NA TRBD1 TRBV3-1/TRBV3-2 CASSRTVGQYEQYF TGTGCCAGCAGCCGAACAGTGGGACAGTACGAGCAGTACTTC
TRBJ1-1 NA NA TRBV4-1 CASSLLNTNTEAFF TGCGCCAGCAGCCTACTGAATACGAACACTGAAGCTTTCTTT
TRBJ2-3 few NA TRBV30 CAWSVRSGFRDTQYF TGTGCCTGGAGTGTAAGGAGCGGGTTCAGAGATACGCAGTATTTT
TRBJ1-2 NA TRBD1 TRBV5-1 CASSLARQGNYGYTF TGCGCCAGCAGCTTGGCTCGACAGGGGAACTATGGCTACACCTTC
TRBJ2-3 NA TRBD1 TRBV2 CASSRTYQGADTQYF TGTGCCAGCAGCCGAACGTACCAGGGGGCAGATACGCAGTATTTT
TRBJ1-1 NA TRBD1 TRBV9 CASSVGTGAGWNTEAFF TGTGCCAGCAGCGTAGGAACAGGGGCAGGCTGGAACACTGAAGCTTTCTTT
TRBJ2-4 once NA TRBV2 CASSGLEGGLAKNIQYF TGTGCCAGCAGCGGACTAGAGGGGGGCCTAGCCAAAAACATTCAGTACTTC
TRBJ1-5 NA NA TRBV6-1 CASSEVIMSYGNQPQHF TGTGCCAGCAGTGAAGTGATTATGAGTTATGGCAATCAGCCCCAGCATTTT
TRBJ1-3 NA NA TRBV30 CAWSDLGSLDTIYF TGTGCCTGGAGTGATCTGGGGAGTCTGGACACCATATATTTT
TRBJ1-4 NA TRBD1 TRBV10-3 CAAGGSRDEKLFF TGTGCCGCAGGGGGTTCGAGGGATGAAAAACTGTTTTTT
TRBJ2-7 NA NA TRBV28 CASRRYSGSYEQYF TGTGCCAGCAGACGATATTCGGGGAGCTACGAGCAGTACTTC
TRBJ2-2 NA NA TRBV19 CASITSQGVANTGELFF TGTGCCAGTATCACGTCGCAGGGTGTGGCGAACACCGGGGAGCTGTTTTTT
TRBJ2-5 NA TRBD2 TRBV5-1 CASSFSGGIQETQYF TGCGCCAGCAGCTTCAGCGGGGGTATCCAAGAGACCCAGTACTTC
TRBJ2-7 NA NA TRBV12-5 CASGLPAGGNYEQYF TGTGCTAGTGGTTTGCCAGCGGGTGGGAACTACGAGCAGTACTTC